One and the same sample provided the 26 T cell receptor beta chains below, sequenced in a study of tumor-infiltrating lymphocytes in localized non-small cell lung cancer. The data were produced by immunoSEQ multiplex PCR, yet TCRdb's version contains in-frame clones alone and is incomplete. The table shows over 12,000 clones, with roughly 82% occurring only once. The material sequenced was lung tumor tissue. Every receptor here comes from a human donor with non-small cell lung cancer.

The chain carries TRBV7-9 and TRBJ1-1; D is unclear. The germline V gene has CDR1 SEHNR and CDR2 FQNEAQ (reference sequence). V was trimmed by 1 base and J by 12 bases, leaving 12 bases between them. The CDR3 consists of 12 residues. DNA of the CDR3: TGTGCCAGCAGCTTAGTACCGGGTGGAACTTTCTTT. This codes for CASSLVPGGTFF.

V is TRBV18 and J is TRBJ1-1, with D unresolved. Germline CDR1 reads KGHSH; CDR2 reads LQKENI. V lost 8 bases and J lost 0, with 13 bases in between. The CDR3 is made up of 14 amino acids. CDR3 protein: CASTSAGMNTEAFF. DNA for the CDR3: TGTGCCAGCACCTCGGCGGGAATGAACACTGAAGCTTTCTTT. The whole variable domain, filled in from reference TRBV18 and TRBJ1-1, reads NAGVMQNPRHLVRRRGQEARLRCSPMKGHSHVYWYRQLPEEGLKFMVYLQKENIIDESGMPKERFSAEFPKEGPSILRIQQVVRGDSAAYFCASTSAGMNTEAFFGQGTRLTVV.

The genes are TRBV6-4 and TRBJ1-1, with no clear D. From germline, CDR1 is MRHNA and CDR2 SNTAGT. This CDR3 is built from 11 residues. V lost 6 bases and J 10 bases, leaving 12 bases between the germline ends. The CDR3 sequence is CASSSGVRAFF. CDR3 DNA: TGTGCCAGCAGCAGTGGAGTGAGAGCTTTCTTT.

The rearrangement links TRBV21-1 to TRBJ2-7; the table's D gene call, TRBD1, was not cross checked with the DNA. TRBV21-1 is marked as a pseudogene. The CDR3 covers 17 residues. The CDR3 is CASSDSPDRARSYEQYF. In DNA form, the CDR3 reads TGTGCCAGCAGCGACTCCCCGGACAGGGCAAGATCCTACGAGCAGTACTTC.

This clone was observed a few times. CDR3 protein: CASSGSSGRGDEQFF. DNA of the CDR3: TGTGCCAGCAGCGGCTCTAGCGGGAGGGGGGATGAGCAGTTCTTC. The chain employs TRBV9 and TRBJ2-1; 12 bases map to TRBD2. CDR1 is SGDLS and CDR2 is YYNGEE in the germline V gene. This CDR3 contains 15 residues. V dropped 3 bases and J dropped 8; count of bases not matched to a gene: 6.

The rearrangement links TRBV7-3 to TRBJ2-1; the match to TRBD2 covers 11 bases. This CDR3 spans 16 amino acids. The trim removed 4 bases at V and 3 bases at J, leaving 5 bases unmatched. The germline V gene encodes CDR1 SGHTA and CDR2 FQGTGA. This chain's CDR3 is CASSSAGTSGYNEQFF. The CDR3 nucleotides read TGTGCCAGCAGCTCCGCCGGGACTAGCGGCTACAATGAGCAGTTCTTC.

V is TRBV5-1 and J is TRBJ2-2; 9 bases are a match to TRBD1. J gave up 1 base and V 4 bases, and 2 bases lay outside the gene matches. This CDR3 is 15 amino acids long. Germline values: CDR1 SGHRS, CDR2 YFSETQ. The CDR3 bases are TGCGCCAGCAGCCAGGGACAGGGGAACACCGGGGAGCTGTTTTTT. Translation gives CASSQGQGNTGELFF.

The chain couples TRBV5-6 to TRBJ1-2; D gene uncertain. This CDR3 contains 13 residues. V lost 0 bases, J lost 8 bases, and 11 bases lay in between. CDR1 and CDR2 (germline): SGHDT, YYEEEE. The CDR3 loop reads CASSLGRALGYTF. The CDR3 nucleotides are TGTGCCAGCAGCTTGGGTAGGGCCCTGGGCTACACCTTC. The full variable domain, in which reference TRBV5-6 and TRBJ1-2 provide the parts outside the CDR3, is DAGVTQSPTHLIKTRGQQVTLRCSPKSGHDTVSWYQQALGQGPQFIFQYYEEEERQRGNFPDRFSGHQFPNYSSELNVNALLLGDSALYLCASSLGRALGYTFGSGTRLTVV.

The chain is built from TRBV5-1 and TRBJ1-1; D remains unclear. Germline values: CDR1 SGHRS, CDR2 YFSETQ. This CDR3 contains 14 residues. V shed 0 bases and J shed 1 base, with 7 bases lying between them. Here the CDR3 DNA reads TGCGCCAGCAGCTTGGATCCGGAGAACACTGAAGCTTTCTTT. Translating gives CASSLDPENTEAFF.

J is TRBJ2-5 and V is TRBV18; D gene ambiguous. CDR3 length: 12 residues. Per the germline V gene, CDR1 is KGHSH and CDR2 is LQKENI. V was cut by 3 bases and J by 4 bases, with 6 bases left in between. The CDR3 here is CASSPARETQYF. The CDR3 DNA reads TGTGCCAGCTCACCGGCGCGAGAGACCCAGTACTTC.

The rearrangement joins TRBV5-1 to TRBJ2-1; 7 bases line up with TRBD2. Germline loops: CDR1 SGHRS, CDR2 YFSETQ. After removal of 5 bases from V and 4 bases from J, the junction contained 6 bases not matched to a gene. CDR3 length equals 14 residues. The CDR3 reads CASSMSGVYNEQFF. CDR3 DNA sequence: TGCGCCAGCAGTATGAGCGGGGTTTACAATGAGCAGTTCTTC.

This clone came up a few times. The V call is TRBV19, the J call TRBJ1-2, with D perhaps matching TRBD1 (6 bases). The CDR3 consists of 14 residues. Germline CDR1 LNHDA, CDR2 SQIVND (reference sequence). V was trimmed by 8 bases and J by 5 bases, leaving 18 bases between them. The CDR3 DNA is TGTGCCAGTTACCATACAGGGAAGGGATATGGCTACACCTTC. It translates to CASYHTGKGYGYTF.

The J gene is TRBJ2-7, the V gene TRBV21-1; the table's TRBD2 call for D was not verified on the DNA. TRBV21-1 is a known pseudogene. This CDR3 is built from 15 residues. The CDR3, as DNA: TGTGCCAGCAGCAAAGGAGGGACTACCGACTACGAGCAGTACTTC. Its protein is CASSKGGTTDYEQYF.

The V gene is TRBV6-1, the J gene TRBJ1-1; no definite D call. Germline V lookup: CDR1 MNHNS, CDR2 SASEGT. Deletions cut 4 bases from V and 0 bases from J, with 12 bases between. CDR3 size: 15 residues. The CDR3 loop is CASSGAKLMNTEAFF. Here the CDR3 DNA reads TGTGCCAGCAGTGGAGCGAAACTTATGAACACTGAAGCTTTCTTT.

The chain links TRBV29-1 to TRBJ1-1, with unresolved D. The CDR3 runs to 13 residues. The V gene lost 4 bases and the J gene lost 1 base, with 10 bases spanning the gap. CDR1 and CDR2 (germline): SQVTM, ANQGSEA. The CDR3 region has the DNA TGCAGCGTTGTGTACTCGGAGAACACTGAAGCTTTCTTT. This sequence encodes CSVVYSENTEAFF.

This chain links TRBV5-5 with TRBJ1-2; D unclear. The germline V gene has CDR1 SGHKS and CDR2 YYEKEE (reference sequence). Between the trimmed V and J ends, which lost 4 bases and 5 bases, there was a span of 15 bases. This CDR3 comprises 14 residues. The CDR3 bases are TGTGCCAGCAGCGCGGGGTCCATATTTTATGGCTACACCTTC. This sequence encodes CASSAGSIFYGYTF.

The chain couples TRBV2 to TRBJ1-1; no definite D call. Germline CDR1 SNHLY, CDR2 FYNNEI. There are 13 residues in the CDR3. The germline V and J ends were trimmed by 6 bases and 0 bases, with 8 bases remaining between them. CDR3 coding DNA: TGTGCCAGCAGGGGCCACATGAACACTGAAGCTTTCTTT. Its protein product is CASRGHMNTEAFF.

The chain couples TRBV27 to TRBJ1-5; D gene uncertain. The germline V gene encodes CDR1 MNHEY and CDR2 SMNVEV (reference sequence). Trimming cost V 8 bases and J 6 bases, with 11 bases left between them. The CDR3 runs 12 residues. The CDR3 DNA reads TGTGCCAGCGGGTTTTTGAGTCAGCCCCAGCATTTT. It specifies CASGFLSQPQHF.

The V gene is TRBV10-2, the J gene TRBJ2-7, with unresolved D. This CDR3 contains 15 residues. The V and J ends lost 6 bases and 3 bases respectively, with 18 bases between them. Germline CDR1 WSHSY, CDR2 SAAADI. CDR3 region: CASSHLASSDYEQYF. CDR3 nucleotides: TGCGCCAGCAGCCACCTTGCCAGCAGCGACTACGAGCAGTACTTC.

V usage is TRBV7-8 and J usage is TRBJ2-5; TRBD2 matches 8 bases. J gave up 1 base and V 6 bases, and 4 bases lay outside the gene matches. CDR3 size: 14 residues. CDR1 and CDR2 from the germline V gene are SGHVS and FQNEAQ. The CDR3 protein is CASRPLAAQETQYF. In DNA form, the CDR3 reads TGTGCCAGCAGACCACTAGCGGCCCAAGAGACCCAGTACTTC.

This clone has just a few counts. This chain uses TRBV7-9 with TRBJ1-2, with D maybe TRBD1 (5 bases). Germline loops: CDR1 SEHNR, CDR2 FQNEAQ (reference sequence). The CDR3 has 14 amino acids. V was shortened by 5 bases and J by 5 bases, with 15 bases between the two germline ends. The CDR3 coding sequence is TGTGCCAGCAGCCCGGGACGGGATTTTTATGGCTACACCTTC. Its translation is CASSPGRDFYGYTF.

This clone came up a few times. V and J are TRBV6-6 and TRBJ2-7; 9 nucleotides agree with TRBD2. The germline V gene encodes CDR1 MNHNY and CDR2 SVGAGI (reference sequence). V lost 4 bases to trimming and J lost 1 base; unmatched junction nucleotides: 5. The CDR3 extends over 15 amino acids. The CDR3 DNA follows: TGTGCCAGCAGTTCGACTAGCGGAGCTTCCTACGAGCAGTACTTC. Translated, it gives CASSSTSGASYEQYF.

This clone was detected only once. The chain carries TRBV30 and TRBJ2-7, with TRBD2 matching over 8 bases. V lost 6 bases, J lost 9 bases, and 10 bases stayed unmatched. Germline lookup yields CDR1 GTSNPN and CDR2 SVGIG (reference sequence). This CDR3 spans 12 amino acids. CDR3 sequence (DNA): TGTGCCTGCCTTGATGCGGGGGGAGGGCAGTACTTC. Its translation: CACLDAGGGQYF.

J is TRBJ2-2 and V is TRBV5-5; D is unresolved. The germline V and J ends were trimmed by 0 bases and 6 bases, with 9 bases remaining between them. The CDR3 runs 14 residues. Germline-derived CDR1 and CDR2 are SGHKS and YYEKEE (reference sequence). CDR3 protein: CASSLAKTAGELFF. CDR3 DNA: TGTGCCAGCAGCTTGGCTAAGACCGCCGGGGAGCTGTTTTTT.

This chain links TRBV28 with TRBJ2-7; a weak D match, TRBD2 (6 bases). The ends were cut back, 5 bases at V and 5 bases at J, with 16 bases in the middle. The CDR3 has 14 amino acids. Germline V gene lookup returns CDR1 MDHEN and CDR2 SYDVKM. The CDR3: CASSPPGVSDEQYF. The CDR3 DNA follows: TGTGCCAGCAGTCCCCCGGGGGTTTCAGACGAGCAGTACTTC.

The chain carries TRBV9 and TRBJ2-4; maybe TRBD1 (5 bases). V dropped 0 bases and J dropped 1 base, with 14 bases sitting between them. From germline, CDR1 is SGDLS and CDR2 YYNGEE. CDR3 length: 17 residues. The CDR3 loop is CASSVDDWGPAKNIQYF. Written as DNA, the CDR3 is TGTGCCAGCAGCGTAGACGATTGGGGCCCGGCCAAAAACATTCAGTACTTC.